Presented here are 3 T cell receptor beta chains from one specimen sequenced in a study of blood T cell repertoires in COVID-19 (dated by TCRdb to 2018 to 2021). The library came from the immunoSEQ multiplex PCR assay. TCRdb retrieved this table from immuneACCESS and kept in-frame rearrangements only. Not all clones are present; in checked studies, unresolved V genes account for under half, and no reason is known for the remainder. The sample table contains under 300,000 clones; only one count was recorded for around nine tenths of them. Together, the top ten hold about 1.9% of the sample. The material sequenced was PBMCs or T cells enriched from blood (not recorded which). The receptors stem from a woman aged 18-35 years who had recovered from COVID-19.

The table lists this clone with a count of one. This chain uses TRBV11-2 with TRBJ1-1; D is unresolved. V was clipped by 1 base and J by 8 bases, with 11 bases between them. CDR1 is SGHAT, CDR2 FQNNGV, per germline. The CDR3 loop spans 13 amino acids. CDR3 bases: TGTGCCAGCAGCTTAGTCCGGGAGCGAGAAGCTTTCTTT. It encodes CASSLVREREAFF.

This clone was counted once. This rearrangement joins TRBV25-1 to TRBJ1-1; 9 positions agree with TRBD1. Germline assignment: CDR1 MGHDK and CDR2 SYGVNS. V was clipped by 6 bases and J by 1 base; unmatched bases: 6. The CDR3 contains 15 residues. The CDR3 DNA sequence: TGTGCCAGCAGCGTGACAGGGGGGGCGAACACTGAAGCTTTCTTT. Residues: CASSVTGGANTEAFF.

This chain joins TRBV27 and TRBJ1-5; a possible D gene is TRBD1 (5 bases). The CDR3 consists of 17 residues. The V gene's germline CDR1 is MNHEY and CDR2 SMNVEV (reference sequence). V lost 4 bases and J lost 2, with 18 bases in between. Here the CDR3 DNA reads TGTGCCAGCAGTTCCGCCCCCTGGGGAGGGGGCAATCAGCCCCAGCATTTT. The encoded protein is CASSSAPWGGGNQPQHF.